This T cell receptor (beta chain) stems from a study of shared clonotypes between healthy human individuals. Cells designated naive CD8 were CD45RO-negative and were positively selected for CCR7, with terminally differentiated effector memory CD45RA+ cells excluded. Repertoires were generated with immunoSEQ multiplex PCR, while TCRdb's copy carries only in-frame clones and drops some. The sample includes fewer than 1 million clones, 96% of them seen just once. CDR3 length: 15 residues. The germline V gene has CDR1 SGHKS and CDR2 YYEKEE (reference sequence). The ends were cut back, 4 bases at V and 1 base at J, with 12 bases in the middle.

This chain connects TRBV5-5 to TRBJ2-1; D might be TRBD2 (5 bases). The TCR was taken from a man aged 30-40 years in good health. Sequenced material: naive CD8+ T cells sorted from blood. CDR3 in amino acids: CASSPGYDSYNEQFF. The CDR3 DNA sequence: TGTGCCAGCAGCCCGGGGTACGATTCCTACAATGAGCAGTTCTTC.